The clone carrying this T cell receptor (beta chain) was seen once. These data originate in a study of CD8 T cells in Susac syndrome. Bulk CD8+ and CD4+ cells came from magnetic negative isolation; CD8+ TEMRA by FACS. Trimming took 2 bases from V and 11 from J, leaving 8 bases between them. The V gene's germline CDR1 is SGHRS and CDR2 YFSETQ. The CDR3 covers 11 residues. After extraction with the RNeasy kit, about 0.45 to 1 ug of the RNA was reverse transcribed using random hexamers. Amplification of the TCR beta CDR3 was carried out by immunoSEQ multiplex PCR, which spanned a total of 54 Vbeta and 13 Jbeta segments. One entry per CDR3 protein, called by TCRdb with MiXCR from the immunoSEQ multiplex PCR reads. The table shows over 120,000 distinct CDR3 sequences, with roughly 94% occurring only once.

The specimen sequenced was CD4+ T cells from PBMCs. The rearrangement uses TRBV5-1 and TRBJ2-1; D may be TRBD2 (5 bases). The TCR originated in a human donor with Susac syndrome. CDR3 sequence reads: CASSFTGKQFF. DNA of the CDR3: TGCGCCAGCAGCTTTACCGGGAAGCAGTTCTTC.